This is a list of T cell receptor beta chains from one sample in a study of blood T cell repertoires in COVID-19. TCRdb keeps only in-frame clones here, not all; method: immunoSEQ multiplex PCR. The sample lists about 45,000 clones, nearly 90% occurring once. The sample was peripheral blood. Receptors originate from a human donor in a cohort sampled during active COVID-19. Both conserved end residues are part of each CDR3. D genes are given only for firm matches. The listing skips clone size in some rows; elsewhere it reads once, few, many or a size class.

J: TRBJ2-2
size: .
V: TRBV5-1
D: .
DNA: TGCGCCAGCAGAGTCGACTTATTGGCGAACACCGGGGAGCTGTTTTTT
CDR3: CASRVDLLANTGELFF

J: TRBJ2-6
size: .
V: TRBV2
D: .
DNA: TGTGCCAGCTGTTTGTTCAGGGCGATCTCTGGGGCCAACGTCCTGACTTTC
CDR3: CASCLFRAISGANVLTF

J: TRBJ1-3
size: .
V: TRBV18
D: .
DNA: TGTGCCAGCTCATCGACCGAGCCTTCGAGGGGAGGAAGAAACACCATATATTTT
CDR3: CASSSTEPSRGGRNTIYF

J: TRBJ1-5
size: once
V: TRBV7-2
D: TRBD1
DNA: TGTGCCAGCAGCTATCAGGGGGGAAATCAGCCCCAGCATTTT
CDR3: CASSYQGGNQPQHF

J: TRBJ1-5
size: .
V: TRBV18
D: .
DNA: TGTGCCAGCTCAGTATCCACAGATAGCAATCAGCCCCAGCATTTT
CDR3: CASSVSTDSNQPQHF

J: TRBJ1-2
size: few
V: TRBV6-6
D: TRBD1
DNA: TGTGCCAGCAGTTACTCGACAGGGTATTCTGGCTACACCTTC
CDR3: CASSYSTGYSGYTF

J: TRBJ2-5
size: .
V: TRBV10-3
D: TRBD2
DNA: TGTGCCATCAGTGCCGGGACTAGCGGTTTAGAAGAGACCCAGTACTTC
CDR3: CAISAGTSGLEETQYF

J: TRBJ2-3
size: .
V: TRBV5-1
D: TRBD2
DNA: TGCGCCAGCAGCTTGACAGCGGGAGCAGATACGCAGTATTTT
CDR3: CASSLTAGADTQYF

J: TRBJ1-1
size: .
V: TRBV7-2
D: TRBD1
DNA: TGTGCCAGCAGACGGGACAGGGGATCGAACACTGAAGCTTTCTTT
CDR3: CASRRDRGSNTEAFF

J: TRBJ1-1
size: .
V: TRBV3-1/TRBV3-2
D: .
DNA: TGTGCCAGCAGCCGGAGCGGGGGGCGCGTTCAGGCTTTCTTT
CDR3: CASSRSGGRVQAFF

J: TRBJ1-5
size: .
V: TRBV2
D: TRBD1
DNA: TGTGCCAGCAGGGGACAGGGGGCTAGCAATCAGCCCCAGCATTTT
CDR3: CASRGQGASNQPQHF

J: TRBJ2-1
size: .
V: TRBV18
D: .
DNA: TGTGCCAGCTCACCACTTCTTGGCGGGAACACCTACAATGAGCAGTTCTTC
CDR3: CASSPLLGGNTYNEQFF

J: TRBJ2-3
size: .
V: TRBV4-1
D: TRBD2
DNA: TGCGCCAGCAGCCAAGGACGGGGGAGGGTCGGCACAGATACGCAGTATTTT
CDR3: CASSQGRGRVGTDTQYF

J: TRBJ2-7
size: .
V: TRBV15
D: TRBD1
DNA: TGTGCCACCAGCACACGACAGGGAGCCTACGAGCAGTACTTC
CDR3: CATSTRQGAYEQYF

J: TRBJ2-6
size: .
V: TRBV7-9
D: TRBD2
DNA: TGTGCCAGCAGCAGCAGGGACTACTCTGGGGCCAACGTCCTGACTTTC
CDR3: CASSSRDYSGANVLTF

J: TRBJ2-7
size: .
V: TRBV19
D: .
DNA: TGTGCCAGTAGTTCGCCGGGTGGTGTCGACGAGCAGTACTTC
CDR3: CASSSPGGVDEQYF

J: TRBJ2-7
size: .
V: TRBV27
D: .
DNA: TGTGCCAGCAGTTTATTAGGAGACTACGAGCAGTACTTC
CDR3: CASSLLGDYEQYF

J: TRBJ1-1
size: few
V: TRBV18
D: .
DNA: TGTGCCAGCTCAGGGCAGGCGAACACTGAAGCTTTCTTT
CDR3: CASSGQANTEAFF

J: TRBJ1-3
size: .
V: TRBV19
D: .
DNA: TGTGCCAGTAGAAGAGCACAGGGAAGGTCTGGAAACACCATATATTTT
CDR3: CASRRAQGRSGNTIYF

J: TRBJ2-3
size: .
V: TRBV24-1
D: .
DNA: TGTGCCACCAGTGACGGGAAGTCCCCTAGCACAGATACGCAGTATTTT
CDR3: CATSDGKSPSTDTQYF

J: TRBJ2-4
size: .
V: TRBV2
D: .
DNA: TGTGCCAGCGGCGGCGTATTCCAAAACATTCAGTACTTC
CDR3: CASGGVFQNIQYF

J: TRBJ2-1
size: .
V: TRBV10-3
D: .
DNA: TGTGCCATCAGTGATAGGGGGGGGTCATCCTACAATGAGCAGTTCTTC
CDR3: CAISDRGGSSYNEQFF

J: TRBJ2-3
size: .
V: TRBV7-9
D: .
DNA: TGTGCCAGCAGCTCGTGGGGGCCCAGCACAGATACGCAGTATTTT
CDR3: CASSSWGPSTDTQYF

J: TRBJ1-2
size: large
V: TRBV11-2
D: TRBD1
DNA: TGTGCCAGCAGCCTAACAGGGGTTGAAGGCTACACCTTC
CDR3: CASSLTGVEGYTF

J: TRBJ2-5
size: once
V: TRBV15
D: .
DNA: TGTGCCACCAGCAGAGGAAGAACCCCGGGCCAAGAGACCCAGTACTTC
CDR3: CATSRGRTPGQETQYF

J: TRBJ2-1
size: .
V: TRBV5-8
D: TRBD2
DNA: TGTGCCAGTAGCGTTGGGACTAGCGGGAGTGATGAGCAGTTCTTC
CDR3: CASSVGTSGSDEQFF

J: TRBJ1-2
size: .
V: TRBV5-4
D: TRBD1
DNA: TGTGCCAGCAGCTCTCAGACAGGGAAAGGTTATGGCTACACCTTC
CDR3: CASSSQTGKGYGYTF

J: TRBJ2-5
size: .
V: TRBV5-1
D: TRBD2
DNA: TGCGCCAGCAGCTTGGGTCTAGCGGGGGTACAAGAGACCCAGTACTTC
CDR3: CASSLGLAGVQETQYF

J: TRBJ2-3
size: .
V: TRBV19
D: TRBD1
DNA: TGTGCCAGTACTACTACAGGGGCAGCAGATACGCAGTATTTT
CDR3: CASTTTGAADTQYF

J: TRBJ1-2
size: .
V: TRBV7-6
D: .
DNA: TGTGCCAGCAGCCCGGGGGAGGGGGGTGGATATGGCTACACCTTC
CDR3: CASSPGEGGGYGYTF

J: TRBJ2-1
size: .
V: TRBV2
D: TRBD2
DNA: TGTGCCAGCAGATTAGCGGGGGGGCCTCGGAATGAGCAGTTCTTC
CDR3: CASRLAGGPRNEQFF

J: TRBJ2-7
size: .
V: TRBV6-2/TRBV6-3
D: .
DNA: TGTGCCAGCAGTTACGGGCAGAACTACGAGCAGTACTTC
CDR3: CASSYGQNYEQYF

J: TRBJ2-3
size: .
V: TRBV10-1
D: TRBD2
DNA: TGCGCCAGCATTCAGACTAGCGGGAGGACCAACGGGCGCACAGATACGCAGTATTTT
CDR3: CASIQTSGRTNGRTDTQYF

J: TRBJ2-1
size: medium-sized
V: TRBV5-4
D: TRBD1
DNA: TGTGCCAGCAGCTTATGGCAGGGGGCGACCTACAATGAGCAGTTCTTC
CDR3: CASSLWQGATYNEQFF

J: TRBJ2-7
size: .
V: TRBV7-8
D: TRBD1
DNA: TGTGCCAGCAGCCGAGGGACAGGGGGCTACTACGAGCAGTACTTC
CDR3: CASSRGTGGYYEQYF

J: TRBJ1-1
size: .
V: TRBV2
D: .
DNA: TGTGCCAGCAGTGAAGCACGGTACGCTTTCTTT
CDR3: CASSEARYAFF

J: TRBJ2-1
size: .
V: TRBV7-8
D: .
DNA: TGTGCCAGCAGCTTAGTTAGCAGGGCAAATGAGCAGTTCTTC
CDR3: CASSLVSRANEQFF

J: TRBJ1-4
size: .
V: TRBV18
D: .
DNA: TGTGCCAGCTCACCACGGAGGGGAGCTAATGAAAAACTGTTTTTT
CDR3: CASSPRRGANEKLFF

J: TRBJ1-1
size: .
V: TRBV5-3
D: .
DNA: TGTGCCAGAAGCCCCGAACAGGGTACGAACACTGAAGCTTTCTTT
CDR3: CARSPEQGTNTEAFF

J: TRBJ2-5
size: .
V: TRBV5-1
D: TRBD1
DNA: TGCGCCAGCAGCTTCCAGGGGGCACGAGAGACCCAGTACTTC
CDR3: CASSFQGARETQYF

J: TRBJ1-2
size: .
V: TRBV30
D: .
DNA: TGTGCCTGGAGTGTTGGGGGGGCGGGAGGCTACACCTTC
CDR3: CAWSVGGAGGYTF